This T cell receptor beta chain emerged from a study of blood T cells in healthy people across ages. A sample-barcoded 5' primer and a J-beta primer mix were used in a second PCR of roughly 6 to 12 cycles. MiXCR, run by TCRdb on the 5' RACE reads, gives a single entry per CDR3 protein. The sample has about 1 million distinct CDR3 sequences, more than 35% seen once. This clonotype was recorded a few times. This CDR3 contains 15 residues. Trimming took off 6 bases at V and 2 bases at J, with 17 bases between the two ends. The rearrangement links TRBV12-3 or TRBV12-4 to TRBJ2-7; D gene unclear. Material for sequencing was blood. The receptor's source is a woman aged 55 to 70 in good health. This CDR3 is CASSPLGQATYEQYF. Here the CDR3 DNA reads TGTGCCAGCAGCCCCCTCGGTCAGGCAACCTACGAGCAGTACTTC.